The text below deals with one T cell receptor (beta chain). Its antigen is as yet unknown. These data originate in a study of human T cells and chemical hapten exposure. Study background: Minor pooled library volume differences mainly drove per-sample TCR yield variation. Whole-study findings and limits: TCRs above 1 in 1000 frequency did not change with DPC sensitization.

Individual cDNA molecules in this library carried unique molecular identifiers. Authors' methods: TCRs per sample had a median of roughly 93,000 and ranged from roughly 20,000 to 700,000. TCRdb reanalysed the RACE reads using MiXCR and keeps one entry per CDR3 protein. For this entry, the V and J calls and clone size follow TCRdb and not the study's own pipeline. In the table there are about 65,000 distinct CDR3 sequences, approximately 6.5% of which are singletons. As for time point: healthy volunteer bleed at 6 weeks. Whole blood that had not been fractionated was the source of extracted total RNA. V lost 6 bases and J lost 7, with 16 bases in between. The CDR3 is 15 residues long. Germline V lookup: CDR1 MDHEN, CDR2 SYDVKM.

The rearrangement joins TRBV28 to TRBJ1-6, with D unclear. The clonotype comes from a female donor in good health. Some clones in this sample may be carry-over from other donors' samples. Sequenced material: whole blood. CDR3 coding DNA: TGTGCCAGCAGAGGACGGACCACTCTCAATTCACCCCTCCACTTT. This gives the protein CASRGRTTLNSPLHF.